This T cell receptor beta chain was observed in a study of blood T cell repertoires in COVID-19. Study-level information: Some COVID-19 samples were acute and others convalescent; all came from the United States, Italy and Spain. The cDNA or gDNA used as material had been derived from T cells, B-cell-depleted T cells, or PBMCs.

All enrollees were roughly 18 to 89 years old and from roughly 22 US areas. This clone appeared a single time. Original methodology: Reference gene primer amplification gave estimated nucleated cell counts. Produced via immunoSEQ multiplex PCR; TCRdb's table is partial and in-frame only. That table supplies the V and J calls and clone size; D and trimming were determined from the DNA. The sample includes more than 450,000 clones, about 85% of them seen just once. Material for sequencing was PBMCs or T cells enriched from blood (not recorded which). This sequence was found in a woman under 30 who had recovered from COVID-19.

The CDR3 protein is CARDRENTGELFF. CDR3 nucleotide sequence: TGTGCCAGAGACAGGGAGAACACCGGGGAGCTGTTTTTT. The chain combines TRBV2 with TRBJ2-2; 7 bases align to TRBD1. Per germline, CDR1 SNHLY and CDR2 FYNNEI. V lost 9 bases and J lost 1; bases outside the gene matches: 2. CDR3 length equals 13 residues. Using reference TRBV2 and TRBJ2-2 for the parts outside the CDR3, the full variable domain is EPEVTQTPSHQVTQMGQEVILRCVPISNHLYFYWYRQILGQKVEFLVSFYNNEISEKSEIFDDQFSVERPDGSNFTLKIRSTKLEDSAMYFCARDRENTGELFFGEGSRLTVL.